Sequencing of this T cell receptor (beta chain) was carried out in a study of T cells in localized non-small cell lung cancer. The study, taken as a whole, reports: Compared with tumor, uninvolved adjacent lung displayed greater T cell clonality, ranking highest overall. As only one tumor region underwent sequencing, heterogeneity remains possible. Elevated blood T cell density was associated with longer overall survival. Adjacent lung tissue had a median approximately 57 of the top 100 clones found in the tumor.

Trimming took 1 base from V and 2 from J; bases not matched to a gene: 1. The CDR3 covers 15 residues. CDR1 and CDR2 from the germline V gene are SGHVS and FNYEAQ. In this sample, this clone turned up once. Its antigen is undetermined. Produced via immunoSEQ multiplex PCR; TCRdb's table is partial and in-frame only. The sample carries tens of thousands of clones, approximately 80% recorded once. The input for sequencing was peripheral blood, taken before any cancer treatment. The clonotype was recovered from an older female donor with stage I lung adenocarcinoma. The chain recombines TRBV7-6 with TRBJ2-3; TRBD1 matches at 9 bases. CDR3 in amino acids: CASSLGTGVTDTQYF. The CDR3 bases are TGTGCCAGCAGCTTAGGGACAGGGGTCACAGATACGCAGTATTTT. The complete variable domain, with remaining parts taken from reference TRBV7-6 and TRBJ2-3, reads GAGVSQSPRYKVTKRGQDVALRCDPISGHVSLYWYRQALGQGPEFLTYFNYEAQQDKSGLPNDRFSAERPEGSISTLTIQRTEQRDSAMYRCASSLGTGVTDTQYFGPGTRLTVL.